The rows below give T cell receptor beta chains drawn from one sample of a study of cytomegalovirus exposure and HLA in healthy donors. Here immunoSEQ multiplex PCR was the method, and the copy in TCRdb shows in-frame clones only, minus some. This table has about 200,000 clones, 70% to 90% appearing once. The specimen was PBMCs. Every receptor here comes from a woman aged 25-40 years in good health and CMV-seronegative. CDR3s include the opening cysteine and the closing phenylalanine or tryptophan. The D gene is left open where the match is weak. Clone size is stated in some rows and not others, as once, few, many or a class when expanded.

v_call	d_call	clone_size	j_call	cdr3_aa
TRBV11-3	TRBD1	.	TRBJ1-3	CASSLPTGDSGNTIYF
TRBV6-5	.	.	TRBJ1-5	CASREQGLGPQHF
TRBV19	.	few	TRBJ2-2	CASSMLAGSAGELFF
TRBV5-1	TRBD2	.	TRBJ2-1	CASSLTRTSGYNEQFF
TRBV28	TRBD1	.	TRBJ1-1	CASGVPGQGLRAFF
TRBV11-2	.	.	TRBJ2-1	CASSFSGHYEQFF
TRBV2	.	.	TRBJ1-6	CASSAGPQTLHF
TRBV28	TRBD2	.	TRBJ2-3	CASRGSGRASGDTQYF
TRBV18	TRBD1	.	TRBJ2-2	CASSARQGADTGELFF
TRBV2	.	.	TRBJ1-2	CASSERRGTYGYTF
TRBV27	TRBD2	.	TRBJ2-1	CATHAWRENEQFF
TRBV9	.	.	TRBJ2-1	CASSVNPLASAVYNEQFF
TRBV28	.	once	TRBJ1-5	CASSSTTEPQHF
TRBV11-1	.	.	TRBJ2-1	CASSLVYSSDEQFF
TRBV5-6	.	.	TRBJ2-3	CASSLEARAYRTDTQYF
TRBV11-2	.	.	TRBJ2-7	CASSFQASEQYF
TRBV5-1	.	.	TRBJ2-1	CASSWDIYNEQFF
TRBV25-1	.	.	TRBJ2-6	CASSGRGGSGANVLTF
TRBV27	TRBD2	.	TRBJ2-2	CATLGRVGNTGELFF
TRBV7-3	.	.	TRBJ2-5	CASSPRPGGRETQYF
TRBV28	.	once	TRBJ1-2	CASSFLGEGYTF
TRBV27	TRBD2	once	.	CASSLTARRLAGRDEQYF
TRBV27	TRBD1	.	TRBJ1-4	CASSTYRGGEKLFF
TRBV25-1	.	.	TRBJ2-4	CASTLGGPGNIQYF
TRBV6-5	TRBD2	.	TRBJ2-1	CASSGGSGDYNEQFF